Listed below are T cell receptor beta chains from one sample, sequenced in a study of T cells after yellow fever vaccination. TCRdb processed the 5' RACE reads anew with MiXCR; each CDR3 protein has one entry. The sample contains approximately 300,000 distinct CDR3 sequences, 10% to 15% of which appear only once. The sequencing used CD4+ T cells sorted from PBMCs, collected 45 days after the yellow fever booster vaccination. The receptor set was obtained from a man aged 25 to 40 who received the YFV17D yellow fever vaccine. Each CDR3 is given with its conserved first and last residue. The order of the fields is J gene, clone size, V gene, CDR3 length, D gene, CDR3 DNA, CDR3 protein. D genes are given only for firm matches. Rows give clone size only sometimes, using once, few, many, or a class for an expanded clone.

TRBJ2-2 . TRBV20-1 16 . TGCAGTGCTAGAGATATGAGGGCCCGCTCGATCGGGGAGCTGTTTTTT CSARDMRARSIGELFF
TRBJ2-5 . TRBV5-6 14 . TGTGCCAGCAGGCGGAGCCAAACGGCGGAGACCCAGTACTTC CASRRSQTAETQYF
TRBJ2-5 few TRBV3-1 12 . TGTGCCAGCAGCGGGGGAGGAGAGACCCAGTACTTC CASSGGGETQYF
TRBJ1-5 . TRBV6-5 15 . TGTGCCAGCAGTTTAGGGCAGGCCTTTAATCAGCCCCAGCATTTT CASSLGQAFNQPQHF
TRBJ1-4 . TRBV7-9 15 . TGTGCCAGCAGCTTAGTTCCCGGGCGGTGGGAAAAACTGTTTTTT CASSLVPGRWEKLFF
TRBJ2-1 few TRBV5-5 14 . TGTGCCAGCATAGAGACAATGCGCCCGGGTGAGCAGTTCTTC CASIETMRPGEQFF
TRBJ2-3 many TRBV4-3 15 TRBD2 TGCGCCAGCAGCCACCGAAGGGAGCGGGAGTATAAGCAGTATTTT CASSHRREREYKQYF
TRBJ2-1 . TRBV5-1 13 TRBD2 TGCGCCAGCAGCAAGGGACTAAACAATGAGCAGTTCTTC CASSKGLNNEQFF
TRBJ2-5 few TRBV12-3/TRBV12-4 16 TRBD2 TGTGCCAGCACCCTAGGGGGGACTAGCGGGAGGGCGACCCAGTACTTC CASTLGGTSGRATQYF
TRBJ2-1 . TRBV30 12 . TGTGCCTGGCAGGGATACTACAATGAGCAGTTCTTC CAWQGYYNEQFF
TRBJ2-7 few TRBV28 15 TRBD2 TGTGCCAGCAGTCGCCGCGGGGCGGGAGTTCAAGAGCAGTACTTC CASSRRGAGVQEQYF
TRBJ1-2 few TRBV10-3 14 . TGTGCCATCAGTGGGGGGGTCCACCGGGGTGGCTACACCTTC CAISGGVHRGGYTF
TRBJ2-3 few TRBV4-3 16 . TGCGCCAGCAGCCAACTTCCGGGACCGAGCACAGATACGCAGTATTTT CASSQLPGPSTDTQYF
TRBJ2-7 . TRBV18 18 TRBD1 TGTGCCAGCTCACCAACCGGGACAGGAGGAGCCTACCCCTACGAGCAGTACTTC CASSPTGTGGAYPYEQYF
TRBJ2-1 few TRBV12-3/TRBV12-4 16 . TGTGCCAGCAGCCCGTTCAGTCCCCTCTCCTACAATGAGCAGTTCTTC CASSPFSPLSYNEQFF
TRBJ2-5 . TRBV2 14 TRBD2 TGTGCCAGCAGAGCGGGGACGTACCAAGAGACCCAGTACTTC CASRAGTYQETQYF
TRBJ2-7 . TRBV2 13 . TGTGCCCTCGGAGGGCGCCGAGTAGGCGAGCAGTACTTC CALGGRRVGEQYF
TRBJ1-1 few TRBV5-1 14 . TGCGCCAGCAGCTTGGATTTAGGTCGGACTGAAGCTTTCTTT CASSLDLGRTEAFF
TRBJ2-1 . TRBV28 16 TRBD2 TGTGCCAGCACCCGGACTAGCGGGAGGTACTACAATGAGCAGTTCTTC CASTRTSGRYYNEQFF
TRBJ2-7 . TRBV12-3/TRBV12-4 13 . TGTGCCAGCAGTTTGGACTATAGATACGAGCAGTACTTC CASSLDYRYEQYF
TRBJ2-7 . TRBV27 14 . TGTGCCAGCAGTCTCCAGGGCGCCTCCTACGAGCAGTACTTC CASSLQGASYEQYF
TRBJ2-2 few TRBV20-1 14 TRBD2 TGCAGTGCAACCGGGACTAGCGGGAAAGGGGAGCTGTTTTTT CSATGTSGKGELFF
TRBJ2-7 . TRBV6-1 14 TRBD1 TGTGCCAGCAGAGAGACAGGGGGACCCTACGAGCAGTACTTC CASRETGGPYEQYF
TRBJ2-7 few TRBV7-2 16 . TGTGCCAGCGGGCGGGGGCAAGACACGTTCTTGTACGAGCAGTACTTC CASGRGQDTFLYEQYF
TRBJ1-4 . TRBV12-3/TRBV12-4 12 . TGTGCCAGCAGCACCCCTCGACATAGACTGTTTTTT CASSTPRHRLFF
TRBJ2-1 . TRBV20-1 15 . TGCAGTGCCAGGAAAACGGGGGCCACGGTTGGTGAGCAGTTCTTC CSARKTGATVGEQFF
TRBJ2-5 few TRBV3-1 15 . TGTGCCAGCAGCCAAGAACGAGCGGTAGGAGAGACCCAGTACTTC CASSQERAVGETQYF
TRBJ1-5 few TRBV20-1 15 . TGCAGTGCCCGCCAGGCGGGGGTGGGGAATCAGCCCCAGCATTTT CSARQAGVGNQPQHF
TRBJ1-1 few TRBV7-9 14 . TGTGCCAGCAGCCATTCTAGGGGAATCCCTGAAGCTTTCTTT CASSHSRGIPEAFF
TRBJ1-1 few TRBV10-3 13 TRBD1 TGTGCCGTACGACAGGGGACGAACACTGAAGCTTTCTTT CAVRQGTNTEAFF
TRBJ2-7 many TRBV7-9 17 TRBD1 TGTGCCAGCAGCGTAGATCGGGTAGGACAGGCTCGCTACGAGCAGTACTTC CASSVDRVGQARYEQYF
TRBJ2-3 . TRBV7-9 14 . TGTGCCAGCAGCTTGGGGTCAGGGTCAGATACGCAGTATTTT CASSLGSGSDTQYF
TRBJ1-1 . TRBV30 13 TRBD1 TGTGCCTGGACAAACCAGGGGGCAACTGAAGCTTTCTTT CAWTNQGATEAFF
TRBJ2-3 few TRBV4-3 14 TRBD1 TGCGCCAGCAGCCGGACAGGGGGCGAGGATACGCAGTATTTT CASSRTGGEDTQYF
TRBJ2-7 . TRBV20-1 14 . TGCAGTGCTAGGGGAGTATTGGGCTCCTACGAGCAGTACTTC CSARGVLGSYEQYF
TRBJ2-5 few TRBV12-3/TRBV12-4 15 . TGTGCCAGCAGTTTAGGAGGCAGGGGAAGAGAGACCCAGTACTTC CASSLGGRGRETQYF
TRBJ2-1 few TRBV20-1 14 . TGCAGTGCTAATGAGGGAAGGGGTTACAATGAGCAGTTCTTC CSANEGRGYNEQFF